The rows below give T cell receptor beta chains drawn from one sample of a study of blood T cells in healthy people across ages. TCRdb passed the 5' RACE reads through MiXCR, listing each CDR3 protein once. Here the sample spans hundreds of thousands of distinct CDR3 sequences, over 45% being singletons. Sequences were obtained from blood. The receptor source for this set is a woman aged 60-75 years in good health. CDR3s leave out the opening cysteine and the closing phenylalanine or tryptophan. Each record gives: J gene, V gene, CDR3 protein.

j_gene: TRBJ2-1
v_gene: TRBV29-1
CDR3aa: SVTGLVAQYNEQF

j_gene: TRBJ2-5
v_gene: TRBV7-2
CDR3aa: ASSTRTSAETQY

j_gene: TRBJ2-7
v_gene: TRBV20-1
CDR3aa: SARVRHEQY

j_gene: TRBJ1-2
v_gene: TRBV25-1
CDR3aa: ASSEWGEYT

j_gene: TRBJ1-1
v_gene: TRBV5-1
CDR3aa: ASSSLRQGDTEAF

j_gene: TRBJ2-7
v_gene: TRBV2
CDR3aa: ASSEQVTYEQY

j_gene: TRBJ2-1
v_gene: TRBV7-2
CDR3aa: ASSLTSGRYQSNEQF

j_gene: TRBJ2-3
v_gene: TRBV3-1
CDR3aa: ASSQDSRGDTDTQY

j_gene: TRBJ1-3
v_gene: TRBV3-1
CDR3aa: ASSQEAGNTIY

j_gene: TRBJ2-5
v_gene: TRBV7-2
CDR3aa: ASSFGLPRETQY

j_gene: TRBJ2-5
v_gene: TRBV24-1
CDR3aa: ATSDRGLSQETQY

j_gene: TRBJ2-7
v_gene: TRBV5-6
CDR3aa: ASSFEDQSYEQY

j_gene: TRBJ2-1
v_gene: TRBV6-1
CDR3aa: ASRTSWSSYNEQF

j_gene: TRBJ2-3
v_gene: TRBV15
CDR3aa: ATSRGYTADTQY

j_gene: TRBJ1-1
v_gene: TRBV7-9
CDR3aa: ASSSQGSTEAF

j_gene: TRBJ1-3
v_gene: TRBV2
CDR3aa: ASSDWGNTIY

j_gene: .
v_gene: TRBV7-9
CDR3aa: ASSSVVVTPLNEQY

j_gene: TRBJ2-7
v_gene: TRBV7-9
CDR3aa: ASSLAGSHYEQY

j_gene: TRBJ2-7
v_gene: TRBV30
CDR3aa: AWSGTLTSYEQY

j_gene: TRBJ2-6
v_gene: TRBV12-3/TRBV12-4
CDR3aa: ASRQNSGASVLT

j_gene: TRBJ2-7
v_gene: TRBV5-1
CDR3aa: ASSARQETYEQY

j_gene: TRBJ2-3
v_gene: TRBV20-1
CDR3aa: SARGSDTQY

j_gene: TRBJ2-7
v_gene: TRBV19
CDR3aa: ASSQDRFDEQY

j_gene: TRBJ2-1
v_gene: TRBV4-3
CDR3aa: ASSQEEGGMAQF

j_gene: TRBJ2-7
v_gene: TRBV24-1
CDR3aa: ATRDRDSYEQY

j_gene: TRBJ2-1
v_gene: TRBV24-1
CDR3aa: ATSSPSAPLFNEQF

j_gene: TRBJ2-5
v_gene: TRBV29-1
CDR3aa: AGGGQETQY

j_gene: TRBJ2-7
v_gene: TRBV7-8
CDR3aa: ASSLRGRALGSYEQY

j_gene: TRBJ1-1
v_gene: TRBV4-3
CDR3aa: ASSQDPGAQNTEAF